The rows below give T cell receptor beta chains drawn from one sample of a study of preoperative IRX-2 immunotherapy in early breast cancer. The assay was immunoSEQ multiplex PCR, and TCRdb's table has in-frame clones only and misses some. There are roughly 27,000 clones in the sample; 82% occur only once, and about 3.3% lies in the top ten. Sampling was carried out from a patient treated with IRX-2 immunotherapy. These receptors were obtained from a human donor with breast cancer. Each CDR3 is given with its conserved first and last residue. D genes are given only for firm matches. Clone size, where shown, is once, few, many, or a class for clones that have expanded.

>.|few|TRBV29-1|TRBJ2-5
TGCAGCGTTGCAGGGGCCGTAAACCCCCAAGAGACCCAGTACTTC
CSVAGAVNPQETQYF
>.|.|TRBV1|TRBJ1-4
TGCGCCAGCAGCCAGCTTTGGGGGGCAGGGGAAGCAACTAATGAAAAACTGTTTTTT
CASSQLWGAGEATNEKLFF
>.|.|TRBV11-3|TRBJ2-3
TGTGCCAGCAGAAACCTCGCAGGGGGCGTGATAGCGGGGGAAGGTGATACGCAGTATTTT
CASRNLAGGVIAGEGDTQYF
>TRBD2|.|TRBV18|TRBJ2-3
TGTGCCAGCTCACCACTAGCGGGAAGGGGCACAGATACGCAGTATTTT
CASSPLAGRGTDTQYF
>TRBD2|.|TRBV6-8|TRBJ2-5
TGTGCCACCACTAGCGGGGGGCGGCGTCAAGAGACCCAGTACTTC
CATTSGGRRQETQYF
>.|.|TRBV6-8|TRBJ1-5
TGTGCCAGCAGCACCGGGAGGGGACAGCCCCAGCATTTT
CASSTGRGQPQHF
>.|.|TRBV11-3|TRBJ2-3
TGTGCCAGCAGCTTGTATAGGGGGGGCACAGATACGCAGTATTTT
CASSLYRGGTDTQYF
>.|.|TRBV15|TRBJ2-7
TGTGCCACCAGCAGACAGGGGAGTCCCTCCTACGAGCAGTACTTC
CATSRQGSPSYEQYF
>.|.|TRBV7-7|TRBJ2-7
TGTGCCAGCAGTCCTATCGTCCAGACCCTAGGGGAGCAGTACTTC
CASSPIVQTLGEQYF
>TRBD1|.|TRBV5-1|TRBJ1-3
TGCGCCAGCAGCCATACAGGGGGGTCTGGAAACACCATATATTTT
CASSHTGGSGNTIYF
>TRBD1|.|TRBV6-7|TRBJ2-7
TGTGCCAGCAGTGAAATCGGTCCCCGACAGGGGTATGAGCAGTACTTC
CASSEIGPRQGYEQYF
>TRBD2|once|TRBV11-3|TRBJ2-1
TGTGCCAGCAGCACGAGCGGGAGCTCCTACAATGAGCAGTTCTTC
CASSTSGSSYNEQFF
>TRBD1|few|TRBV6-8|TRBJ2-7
TGTGCCAGCAGTGTCGACAGGGATCGCGAGCAGTACTTC
CASSVDRDREQYF
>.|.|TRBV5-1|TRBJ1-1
TGCGCCAGCAGCTTGGCCCAGGGTGGCACTGAAGCTTTCTTT
CASSLAQGGTEAFF
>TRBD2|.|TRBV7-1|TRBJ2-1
TGTGCCAGCAGCTCGCCGGGACTAGCGGGAGGGCCTAGAGACAATGAGCAGTTCTTC
CASSSPGLAGGPRDNEQFF
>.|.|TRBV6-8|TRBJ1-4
TGTGCCAGCAGTTACATCAGCCCGAATGAAAAACTGTTTTTT
CASSYISPNEKLFF
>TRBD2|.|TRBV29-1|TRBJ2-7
TGCAGCGTTGAAGGGCTAGCGGGCGAGCAGTACTTC
CSVEGLAGEQYF
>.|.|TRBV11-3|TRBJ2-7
TGTGCCAGCAGCCCAGAGGGGTTTGCCTACGAGCAGTACTTC
CASSPEGFAYEQYF
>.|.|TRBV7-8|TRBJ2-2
TGTGCCAGCAGCTTAGGAGTTTGGTCCGGGGAGCTGTTTTTT
CASSLGVWSGELFF
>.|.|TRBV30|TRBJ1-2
TGTGCCTGGTCGAGTCCAGTCCCAGGCTACACCTTC
CAWSSPVPGYTF
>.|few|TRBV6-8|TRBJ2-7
TGTGCCAGCAGCGGACTCCAAAAACCCTACGAGCAGTACTTC
CASSGLQKPYEQYF
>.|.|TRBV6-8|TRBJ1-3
TGTGCCAGTTCCGTTTCACGCGCCATTAAACACCATCGATTT
CASSVSRAIKHHRF
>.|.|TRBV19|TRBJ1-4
TGTGCCAGTAGTCGAGAAGGGCGGACCTGGGAAAAACTGTTTTTT
CASSREGRTWEKLFF
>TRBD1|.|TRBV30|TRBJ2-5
TGTGCCTGGCGGCAGGGGACAGTGGTGACCCAGTACTTC
CAWRQGTVVTQYF
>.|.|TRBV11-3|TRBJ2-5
TGTGCCAGCAGCTTAGGTCATACTTGGCAAGAGACCCAGTACTTC
CASSLGHTWQETQYF
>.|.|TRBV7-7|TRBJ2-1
TGTGCCAGCAGCTTAGGCCTTGGTTACAATGAGCAGTTCTTC
CASSLGLGYNEQFF
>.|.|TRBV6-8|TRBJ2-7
TGTGCCAGCAGTTACGTGATCTACGAGCAGTACTTC
CASSYVIYEQYF
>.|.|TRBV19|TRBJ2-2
TGTGCCAGTAGTATAGGGGGACCTGTAAGGGAGCTGTTTTTT
CASSIGGPVRELFF
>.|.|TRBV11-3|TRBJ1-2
TGTGCCAGCAACGATGGGGACGTGGCCTACTATGGCTACACCTTC
CASNDGDVAYYGYTF
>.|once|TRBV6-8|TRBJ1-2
TGTGCCAGCAGTTACCATAATTACGGCTATGGCTACACCTTC
CASSYHNYGYGYTF
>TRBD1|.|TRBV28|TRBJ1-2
TGTGCCAGCAGTTTAACAGGGGATAACTATGGCTACACCTTC
CASSLTGDNYGYTF
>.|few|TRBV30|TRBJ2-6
TGTGCCTGCCCACGTCAAAGCTCTGGGGCCAACGTCCTGACTTTC
CACPRQSSGANVLTF
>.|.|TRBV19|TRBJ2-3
TGTGCCAGTAGTACCGCGCCTCCTCGACTAGTGCAGGCAGATACGCAGTATTTT
CASSTAPPRLVQADTQYF